The rows below give T cell receptor beta chains drawn from one sample of a study of blood T cell repertoires in COVID-19. Repertoires were generated with immunoSEQ multiplex PCR, while TCRdb's copy carries only in-frame clones and drops some. The data contain 25,000 or so clones, over 75% of them seen just once; the ten biggest clones take up around 70%. The specimen sequenced was peripheral blood. These receptors all come from an older man with acute or convalescent COVID-19. CDR3s include the opening cysteine and the closing phenylalanine or tryptophan. D genes are given only for firm matches.

>TRBD1|TRBV6-5
CASSMTGFGYTF
>-|TRBV3-1/TRBV3-2
CASSQNIPPAPGELFF
>-|TRBV19
CASTPTGAGELFF
>-|TRBV7-8
CASSLVQGSGYEQFF
>-|TRBV7-2
CASSLGAGRDEKLFF
>-|TRBV28
CASSWGGYGYTF
>-|TRBV11-2
CASSSSTGYTEAFF
>TRBD1|TRBV12-5
CASGLQRTGVGNQPQHF
>-|TRBV11-3
CASSLGHPNTEAFF
>TRBD1|TRBV11-3
CASTPETGETYNEQFF
>-|TRBV29-1
CSVLPTGEAFF
>-|TRBV4-3
CASSQDHPSGTNYYFYGYTF
>-|TRBV19
CASSIRGRATLTDTQYF
>TRBD1|TRBV28
CASSYRGSQPQHF
>TRBD2|TRBV27
CASSLAGLAGNEQFF
>TRBD2|TRBV7-3
CASSPEGQLADTQYF
>TRBD1|TRBV6-2/TRBV6-3
CASSPQPDRGGTEAFF
>-|TRBV2
CASSVQSSQPQHF
>-|TRBV27
CTSYSVQGPSYEQYF
>-|TRBV5-4
CASSFPGARDNEQFF
>-|TRBV4-1
CASSPLLNTGSHEQYF
>-|TRBV24-1
CATSTATFYGYTF
>-|TRBV10-3
CAISDIPDRANYGYTF
>TRBD2|TRBV10-3
CAIKGTSETGELFF
>-|TRBV3-1/TRBV3-2
CASSQRQSNEKLFF
>-|TRBV9
CASSVDAGTQPQHF
>TRBD2|TRBV4-2
CASSQDSREGTQYF
>TRBD2|TRBV5-6
CASSSLAGGFTDTQYF